These 10 T cell receptor beta chains were all obtained from the same sample, sequenced in a study of early T cells in non-severe SARS-CoV-2 infection. TCRdb used MiXCR to reprocess the 5' RACE reads, holding one entry per CDR3 protein. The sample lists tens of thousands of distinct CDR3 sequences, less than 15% occurring once. Sequences were obtained from whole blood. The source of these receptors is an adult who was a healthcare worker with PCR-confirmed SARS-CoV-2 infection or an uninfected control (not recorded which).

The V and J genes are TRBV7-2 and TRBJ2-7; D is ambiguous. The CDR3 is 13 amino acids. Germline V gene lookup returns CDR1 SGHTA and CDR2 FQGNSA. V lost 3 bases and J lost 3, with 9 bases in between. The DNA for the CDR3 is TGTGCCAGCAGCTTGGGCGCCTACTACGAGCAGTACTTC. This encodes CASSLGAYYEQYF.

The chain carries TRBV20-1 and TRBJ1-5, with 8 bases matching TRBD1. J gave up 2 bases and V 4 bases, and 1 base lay outside the gene matches. The CDR3 is made up of 13 amino acids. Germline loops: CDR1 DFQATT, CDR2 SNEGSKA (reference sequence). CDR3 bases: TGCAGTGCTAAACAGGGGGGCAATCAGCCCCAGCATTTT. It codes for CSAKQGGNQPQHF.

This clonotype came up many times. The V call is TRBV6-1, the J call TRBJ2-7; the D gene is possibly TRBD1 (6 bases). Germline V gene data show CDR1 as MNHNS and CDR2 as SASEGT. The CDR3 is made up of 14 amino acids. V was cut by 1 base and J by 2 bases, with 9 bases left in between. CDR3 in amino acids: CASSEVGGTYEQYF. The CDR3 nucleotides read TGTGCCAGCAGTGAAGTAGGGGGTACCTACGAGCAGTACTTC.

This chain joins TRBV7-8 and TRBJ2-7; D may correspond to TRBD1 or TRBD2 (5 bases each). The CDR3 has 14 residues. From germline, CDR1 is SGHVS and CDR2 FQNEAQ. V shed 5 bases and J shed 7 bases, with 18 bases lying between them. The DNA for the CDR3 is TGTGCCAGCAGCGATTGGAGACGGGGCACTGAGCAGTACTTC. Amino acids: CASSDWRRGTEQYF.

This clonotype was detected only a few times. The junction departs from the called germline gene at one end, perhaps through a read error. V and J are TRBV7-7 and TRBJ2-5; 8 bases are shared with TRBD1. The CDR3 is made up of 17 amino acids. CDR1 SSHAT and CDR2 FNYEAQ come from the germline V gene (reference sequence). The CDR3 reads CASSLNPGTGLQETQYF. The CDR3 coding sequence is TGTGCTAGCAGCCTCAATCCCGGGACAGGTCTTCAAGAGACCCAGTACTTC.

This clonotype showed up just a few times. This chain connects TRBV29-1 to TRBJ2-2; the D gene is possibly TRBD1 (5 bases). Trimming cost V 0 bases and J 2 bases, with 13 bases left between them. The CDR3 length is 16 residues. The V gene's germline CDR1 is SQVTM and CDR2 ANQGSEA. CDR3 region: CSVEEGAGQNTGELFF. The CDR3 nucleotides read TGCAGCGTTGAAGAAGGGGCAGGGCAAAACACCGGGGAGCTGTTTTTT.

This clonotype has a handful of counts. The rearrangement links TRBV9 to TRBJ2-7, with 8 bases matching TRBD1. Germline values: CDR1 SGDLS, CDR2 YYNGEE. V was pared by 4 bases and J by 6 bases, with 6 bases of the junction left unmatched. This CDR3 has 13 amino acids. The CDR3 loop reads CASSPIGTGEQYF. For the CDR3, the DNA is TGTGCCAGCAGCCCCATCGGGACAGGCGAGCAGTACTTC.

The V gene is TRBV5-4, the J gene TRBJ2-2; D is uncertain. The germline gives CDR1 SGHNT, CDR2 YYREEE (reference sequence). The V gene lost 0 bases and the J gene lost 4 bases, with 10 bases spanning the gap. The CDR3 sequence is 15 residues long. The CDR3 nucleotides read TGTGCCAGCAGCTTGGAAGGTCTACGCACCGGGGAGCTGTTTTTT. Its protein is CASSLEGLRTGELFF.

The chain recombines TRBV9 with TRBJ2-3; no clear D gene. Germline V gene data show CDR1 as SGDLS and CDR2 as YYNGEE. The germline V and J ends were trimmed by 0 bases and 0 bases, with 8 bases remaining between them. The CDR3 length is 15 residues. The CDR3: CASSVAVFSTDTQYF. The CDR3 region has the DNA TGTGCCAGCAGCGTAGCCGTGTTTAGCACAGATACGCAGTATTTT.

In this sample, this clonotype turned up a few times. The V call is TRBV7-2, the J call TRBJ2-2; no definite D call. The CDR3 loop spans 14 amino acids. Germline assignment: CDR1 SGHTA and CDR2 FQGNSA. The ends were cut back, 2 bases at V and 3 bases at J, with 7 bases in the middle. The DNA of the CDR3 is TGTGCCAGCAGCTTACGGTCCTACACCGGGGAGCTGTTTTTT. This sequence encodes CASSLRSYTGELFF.